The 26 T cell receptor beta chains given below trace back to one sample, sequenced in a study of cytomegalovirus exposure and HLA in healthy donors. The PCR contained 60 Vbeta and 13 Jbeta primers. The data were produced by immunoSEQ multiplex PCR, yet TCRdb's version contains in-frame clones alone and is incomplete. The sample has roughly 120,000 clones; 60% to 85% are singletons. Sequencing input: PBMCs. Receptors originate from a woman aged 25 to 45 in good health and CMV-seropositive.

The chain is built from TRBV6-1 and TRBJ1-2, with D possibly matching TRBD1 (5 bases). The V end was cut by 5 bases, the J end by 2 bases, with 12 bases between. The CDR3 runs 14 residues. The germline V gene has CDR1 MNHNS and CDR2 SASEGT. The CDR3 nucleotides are TGTGCCAGCAGTAGGGGACGGGGGAACTATGGCTACACCTTC. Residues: CASSRGRGNYGYTF.

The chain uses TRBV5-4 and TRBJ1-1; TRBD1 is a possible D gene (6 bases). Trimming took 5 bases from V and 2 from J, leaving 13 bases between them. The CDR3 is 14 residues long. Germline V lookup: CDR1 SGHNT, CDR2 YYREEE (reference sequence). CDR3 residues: CASRSGQFNTEAFF. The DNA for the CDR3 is TGTGCCAGCAGGTCGGGACAATTTAACACTGAAGCTTTCTTT.

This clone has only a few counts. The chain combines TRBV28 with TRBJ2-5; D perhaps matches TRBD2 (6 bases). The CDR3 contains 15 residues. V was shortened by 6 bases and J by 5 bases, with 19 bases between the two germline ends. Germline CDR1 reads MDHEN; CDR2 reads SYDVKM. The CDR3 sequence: CASRPAEGHRETQYF. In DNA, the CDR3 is TGTGCCAGCAGACCGGCGGAGGGTCATCGGGAGACCCAGTACTTC.

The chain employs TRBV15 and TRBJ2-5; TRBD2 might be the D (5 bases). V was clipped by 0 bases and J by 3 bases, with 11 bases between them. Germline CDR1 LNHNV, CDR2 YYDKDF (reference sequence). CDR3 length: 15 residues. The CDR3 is CATSRDHGGEETQYF. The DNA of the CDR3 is TGTGCCACCAGCAGAGATCATGGAGGTGAAGAGACCCAGTACTTC.

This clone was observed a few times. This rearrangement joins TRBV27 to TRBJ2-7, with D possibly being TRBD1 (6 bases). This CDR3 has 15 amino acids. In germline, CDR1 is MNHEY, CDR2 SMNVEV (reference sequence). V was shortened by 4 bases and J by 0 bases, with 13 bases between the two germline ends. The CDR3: CASSSPRTVSYEQYF. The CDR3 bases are TGTGCCAGCAGTTCTCCCCGGACAGTCTCCTACGAGCAGTACTTC.

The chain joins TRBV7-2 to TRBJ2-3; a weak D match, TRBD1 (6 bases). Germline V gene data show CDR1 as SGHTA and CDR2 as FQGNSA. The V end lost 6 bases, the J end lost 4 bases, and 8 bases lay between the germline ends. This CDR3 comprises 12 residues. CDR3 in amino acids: CASRQGADTQYF. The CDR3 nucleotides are TGTGCCAGCAGACAGGGAGCAGATACGCAGTATTTT.

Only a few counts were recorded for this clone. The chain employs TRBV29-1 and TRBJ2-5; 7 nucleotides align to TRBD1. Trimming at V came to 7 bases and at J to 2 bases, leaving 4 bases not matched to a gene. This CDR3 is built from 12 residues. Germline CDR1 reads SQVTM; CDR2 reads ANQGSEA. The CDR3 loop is CSGGQAQETQYF. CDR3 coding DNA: TGCAGCGGCGGACAGGCGCAAGAGACCCAGTACTTC.

For the CDR3, the DNA is TGTGCCAGCAGCCCCAGTCGAACAGGTTCTGGCTACACCTTC. It is translated as CASSPSRTGSGYTF. The chain employs TRBV7-2 and TRBJ1-2; tentative D call: TRBD1 (5 bases). Trimming took 5 bases from V and 7 from J, leaving 17 bases between them. Germline CDR1 is SGHTA and CDR2 is FQGNSA. This CDR3 comprises 14 residues.

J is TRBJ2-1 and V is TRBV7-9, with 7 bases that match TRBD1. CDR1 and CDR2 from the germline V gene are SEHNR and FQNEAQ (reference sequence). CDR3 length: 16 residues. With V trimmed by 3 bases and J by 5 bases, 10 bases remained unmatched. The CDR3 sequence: CASSFLGRQGDNEQFF. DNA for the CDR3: TGTGCCAGCAGCTTCCTAGGGCGGCAGGGGGACAATGAGCAGTTCTTC.

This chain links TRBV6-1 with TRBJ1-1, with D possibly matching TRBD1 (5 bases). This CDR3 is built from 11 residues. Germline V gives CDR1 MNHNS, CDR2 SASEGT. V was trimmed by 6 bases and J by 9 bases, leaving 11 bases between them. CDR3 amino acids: CASRIDSKAFF. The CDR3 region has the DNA TGTGCCAGCAGGATAGACAGTAAAGCTTTCTTT.

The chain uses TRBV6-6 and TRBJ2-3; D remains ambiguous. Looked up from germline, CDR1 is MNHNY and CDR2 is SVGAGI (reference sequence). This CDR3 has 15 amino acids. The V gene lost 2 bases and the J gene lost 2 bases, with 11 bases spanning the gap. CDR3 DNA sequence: TGTGCCAGCAGTTACGGGCAGCCTAACACAGATACGCAGTATTTT. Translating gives CASSYGQPNTDTQYF.

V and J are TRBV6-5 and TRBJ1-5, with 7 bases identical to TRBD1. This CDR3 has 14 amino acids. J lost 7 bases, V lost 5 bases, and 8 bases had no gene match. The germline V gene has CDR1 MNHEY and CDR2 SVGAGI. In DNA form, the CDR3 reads TGTGCCAGCAGTCACAGGGGCAGGTACCAGCCCCAGCATTTT. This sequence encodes CASSHRGRYQPQHF.

CDR3: CASSKTGGGNQPQHF. CDR3 bases: TGTGCCAGCAGTAAAACAGGGGGCGGCAATCAGCCCCAGCATTTT. V gene TRBV6-6 combines with J gene TRBJ1-5; TRBD1 aligns across 9 bases. Germline V gene data show CDR1 as MNHNY and CDR2 as SVGAGI (reference sequence). The CDR3 extends over 15 amino acids. V lost 5 bases to trimming and J lost 2 bases; unmatched junction nucleotides: 4.

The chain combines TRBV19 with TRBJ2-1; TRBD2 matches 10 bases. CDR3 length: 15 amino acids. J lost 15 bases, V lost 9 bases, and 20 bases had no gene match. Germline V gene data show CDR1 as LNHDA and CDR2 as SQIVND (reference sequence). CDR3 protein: CASFPGTSGATMGFF. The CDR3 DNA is TGTGCCAGCTTCCCGGGCACTAGCGGGGCCACAATGGGGTTCTTC.

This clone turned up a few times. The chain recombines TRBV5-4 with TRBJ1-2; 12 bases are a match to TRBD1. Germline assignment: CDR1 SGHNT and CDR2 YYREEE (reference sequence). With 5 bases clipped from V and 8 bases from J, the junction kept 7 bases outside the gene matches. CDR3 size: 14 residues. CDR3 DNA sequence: TGTGCCAGCAGTAAGGGACAGGGGGCTGTAGGCTACACCTTC. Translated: CASSKGQGAVGYTF. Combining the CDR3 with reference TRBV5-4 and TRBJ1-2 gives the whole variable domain ETGVTQSPTHLIKTRGQQVTLRCSSQSGHNTVSWYQQALGQGPQFIFQYYREEENGRGNFPPRFSGLQFPNYSSELNVNALELDDSALYLCASSKGQGAVGYTFGSGTRLTVV.

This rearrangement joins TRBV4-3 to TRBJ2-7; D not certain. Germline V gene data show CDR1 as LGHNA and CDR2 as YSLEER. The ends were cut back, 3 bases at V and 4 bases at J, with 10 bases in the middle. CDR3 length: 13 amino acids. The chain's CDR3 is CASSQFLFYEQYF. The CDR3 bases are TGCGCCAGCAGCCAGTTTCTTTTTTACGAGCAGTACTTC.

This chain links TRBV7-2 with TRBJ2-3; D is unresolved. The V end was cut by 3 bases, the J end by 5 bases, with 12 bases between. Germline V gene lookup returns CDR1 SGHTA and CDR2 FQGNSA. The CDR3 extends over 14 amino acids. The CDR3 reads CASSFALRKDTQYF. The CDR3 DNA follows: TGTGCCAGCAGCTTTGCGCTACGCAAAGATACGCAGTATTTT.

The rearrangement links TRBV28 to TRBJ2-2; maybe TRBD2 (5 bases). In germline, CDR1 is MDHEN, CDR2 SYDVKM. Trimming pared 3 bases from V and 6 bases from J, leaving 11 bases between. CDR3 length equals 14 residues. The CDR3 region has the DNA TGTGCCAGCAGTTTTCCTAGCCTGGCCGGGGAGCTGTTTTTT. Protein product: CASSFPSLAGELFF.

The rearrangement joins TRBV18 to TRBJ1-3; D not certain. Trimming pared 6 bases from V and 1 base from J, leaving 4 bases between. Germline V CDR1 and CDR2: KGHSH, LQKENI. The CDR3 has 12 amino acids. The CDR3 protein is CASSLSGNTIYF. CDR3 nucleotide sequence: TGTGCCAGCTCTCTATCTGGAAACACCATATATTTT.

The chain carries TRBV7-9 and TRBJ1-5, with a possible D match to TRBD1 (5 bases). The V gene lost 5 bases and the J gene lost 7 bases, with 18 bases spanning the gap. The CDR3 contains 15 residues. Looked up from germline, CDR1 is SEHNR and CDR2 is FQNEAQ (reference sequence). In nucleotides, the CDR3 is TGTGCCAGCAGCCCCGGGACCACCGGGAGGCAGCCCCAGCATTTT. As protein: CASSPGTTGRQPQHF.

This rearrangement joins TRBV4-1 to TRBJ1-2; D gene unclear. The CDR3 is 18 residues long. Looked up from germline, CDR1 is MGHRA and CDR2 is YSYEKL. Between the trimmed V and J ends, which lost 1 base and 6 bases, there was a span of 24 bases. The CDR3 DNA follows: TGCGCCAGCAGCCAAGTGGCCTTGAGAGGGATGAAGCGGAATGGCTACACCTTC. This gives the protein CASSQVALRGMKRNGYTF.

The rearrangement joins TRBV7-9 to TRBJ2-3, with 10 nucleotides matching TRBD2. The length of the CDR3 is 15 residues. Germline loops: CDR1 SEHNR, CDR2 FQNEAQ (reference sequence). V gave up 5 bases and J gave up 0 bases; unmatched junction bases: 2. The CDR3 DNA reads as TGTGCCAGCAGCCGGACTAGCGGTAGCACAGATACGCAGTATTTT. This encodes CASSRTSGSTDTQYF.

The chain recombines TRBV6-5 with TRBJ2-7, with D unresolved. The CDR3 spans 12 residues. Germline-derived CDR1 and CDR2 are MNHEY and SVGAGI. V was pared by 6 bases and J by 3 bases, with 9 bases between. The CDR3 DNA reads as TGTGCCAGCAGACGCGATTACTACGAGCAGTACTTC. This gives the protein CASRRDYYEQYF.

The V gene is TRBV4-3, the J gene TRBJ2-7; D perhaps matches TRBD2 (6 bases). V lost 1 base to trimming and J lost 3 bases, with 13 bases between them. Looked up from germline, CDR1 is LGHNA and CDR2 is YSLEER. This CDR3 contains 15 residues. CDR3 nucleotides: TGCGCCAGCAGCCAAGGACTCGAGGGAGGCTACGAGCAGTACTTC. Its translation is CASSQGLEGGYEQYF.

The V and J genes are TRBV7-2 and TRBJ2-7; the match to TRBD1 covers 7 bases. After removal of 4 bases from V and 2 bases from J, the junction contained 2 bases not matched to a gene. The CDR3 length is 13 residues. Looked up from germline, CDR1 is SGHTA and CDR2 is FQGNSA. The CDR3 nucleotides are TGTGCCAGCAGCTCGACAGGGACCTACGAGCAGTACTTC. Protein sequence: CASSSTGTYEQYF.

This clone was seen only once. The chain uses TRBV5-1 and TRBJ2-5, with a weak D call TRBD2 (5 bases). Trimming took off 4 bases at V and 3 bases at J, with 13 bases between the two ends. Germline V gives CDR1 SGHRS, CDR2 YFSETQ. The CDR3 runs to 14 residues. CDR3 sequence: CASSPEGQEETQYF. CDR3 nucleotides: TGCGCCAGCAGCCCCGAGGGCCAGGAAGAGACCCAGTACTTC.